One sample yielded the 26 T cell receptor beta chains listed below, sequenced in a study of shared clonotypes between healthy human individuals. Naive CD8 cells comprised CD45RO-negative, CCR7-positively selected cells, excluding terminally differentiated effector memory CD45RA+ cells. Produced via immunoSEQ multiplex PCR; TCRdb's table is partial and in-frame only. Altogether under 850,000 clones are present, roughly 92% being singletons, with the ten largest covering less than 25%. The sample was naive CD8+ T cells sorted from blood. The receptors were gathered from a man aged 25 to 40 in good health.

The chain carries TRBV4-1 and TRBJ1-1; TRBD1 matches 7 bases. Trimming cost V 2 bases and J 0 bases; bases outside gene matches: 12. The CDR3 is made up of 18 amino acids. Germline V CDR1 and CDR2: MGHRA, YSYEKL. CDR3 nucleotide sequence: TGCGCCAGCAGCCAACCTGAATCGGCAGGGGGTGTGAACACTGAAGCTTTCTTT. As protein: CASSQPESAGGVNTEAFF.

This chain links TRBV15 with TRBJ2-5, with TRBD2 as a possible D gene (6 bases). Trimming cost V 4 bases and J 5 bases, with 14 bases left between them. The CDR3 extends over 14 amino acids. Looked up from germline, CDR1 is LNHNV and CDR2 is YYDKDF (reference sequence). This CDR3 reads CATSTGKGRETQYF. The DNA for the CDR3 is TGTGCCACCAGCACGGGTAAGGGGAGGGAGACCCAGTACTTC.

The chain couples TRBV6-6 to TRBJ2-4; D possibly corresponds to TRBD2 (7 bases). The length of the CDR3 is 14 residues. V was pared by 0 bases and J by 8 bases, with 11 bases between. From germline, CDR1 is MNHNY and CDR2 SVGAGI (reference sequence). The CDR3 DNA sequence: TGTGCCAGCAGTTACTCCCTAGGGGGGGACATTCAGTACTTC. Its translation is CASSYSLGGDIQYF.

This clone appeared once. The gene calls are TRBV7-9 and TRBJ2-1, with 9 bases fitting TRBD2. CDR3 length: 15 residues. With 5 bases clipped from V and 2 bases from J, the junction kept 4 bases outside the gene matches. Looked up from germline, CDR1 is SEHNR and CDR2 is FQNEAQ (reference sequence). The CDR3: CASSEGLAAYNEQFF. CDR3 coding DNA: TGTGCCAGCAGCGAGGGACTAGCTGCCTACAATGAGCAGTTCTTC.

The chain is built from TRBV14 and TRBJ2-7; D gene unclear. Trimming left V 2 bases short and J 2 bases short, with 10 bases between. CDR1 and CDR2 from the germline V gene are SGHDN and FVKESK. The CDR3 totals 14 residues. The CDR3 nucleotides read TGTGCCAGCAGCCAATACGCGGCAACCTACGAGCAGTACTTC. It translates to CASSQYAATYEQYF. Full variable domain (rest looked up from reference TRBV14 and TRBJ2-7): EAGVTQFPSHSVIEKGQTVTLRCDPISGHDNLYWYRRVMGKEIKFLLHFVKESKQDESGMPNNRFLAERTGGTYSTLKVQPAELEDSGVYFCASSQYAATYEQYFGPGTRLTVT.

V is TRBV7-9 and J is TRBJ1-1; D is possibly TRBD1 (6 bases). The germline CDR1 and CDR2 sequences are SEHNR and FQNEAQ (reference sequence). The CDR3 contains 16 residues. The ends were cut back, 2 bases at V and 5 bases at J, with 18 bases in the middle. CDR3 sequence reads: CASSLFGGGLETEAFF. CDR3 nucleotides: TGTGCCAGCAGCTTATTTGGAGGGGGGTTGGAAACTGAAGCTTTCTTT.

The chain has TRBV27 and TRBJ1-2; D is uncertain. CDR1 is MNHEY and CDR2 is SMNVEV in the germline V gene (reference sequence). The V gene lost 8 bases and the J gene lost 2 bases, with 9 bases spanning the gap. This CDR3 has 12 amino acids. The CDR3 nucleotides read TGTGCCAGCGGCAGGCAAAACTATGGCTACACCTTC. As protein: CASGRQNYGYTF.

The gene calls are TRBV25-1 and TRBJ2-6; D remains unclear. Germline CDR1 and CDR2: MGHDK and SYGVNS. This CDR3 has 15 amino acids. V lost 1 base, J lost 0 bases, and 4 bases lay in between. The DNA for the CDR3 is TGTGCCAGCAGTGAATCCTACTCTGGGGCCAACGTCCTGACTTTC. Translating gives CASSESYSGANVLTF. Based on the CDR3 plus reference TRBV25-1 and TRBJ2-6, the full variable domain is EADIYQTPRYLVIGTGKKITLECSQTMGHDKMYWYQQDPGMELHLIHYSYGVNSTEKGDLSSESTVSRIRTEHFPLTLESARPSHTSQYLCASSESYSGANVLTFGAGSRLTVL.

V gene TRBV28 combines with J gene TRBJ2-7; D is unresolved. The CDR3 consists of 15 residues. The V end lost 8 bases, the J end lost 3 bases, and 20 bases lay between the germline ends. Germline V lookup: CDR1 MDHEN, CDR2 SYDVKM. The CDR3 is CASSYGPEVYYEQYF. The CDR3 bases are TGTGCCAGCTCTTATGGACCAGAGGTCTACTACGAGCAGTACTTC. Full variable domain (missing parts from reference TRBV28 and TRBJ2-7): DVKVTQSSRYLVKRTGEKVFLECVQDMDHENMFWYRQDPGLGLRLIYFSYDVKMKEKGDIPEGYSVSREKKERFSLILESASTNQTSMYLCASSYGPEVYYEQYFGPGTRLTVT.

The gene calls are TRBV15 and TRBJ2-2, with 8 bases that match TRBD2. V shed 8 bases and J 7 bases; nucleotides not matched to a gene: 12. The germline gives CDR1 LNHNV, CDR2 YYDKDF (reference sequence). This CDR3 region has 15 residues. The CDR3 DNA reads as TGTGCCACCGAGGGCCGGGGGGGTAGGAACGGGGAGCTGTTTTTT. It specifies CATEGRGGRNGELFF.

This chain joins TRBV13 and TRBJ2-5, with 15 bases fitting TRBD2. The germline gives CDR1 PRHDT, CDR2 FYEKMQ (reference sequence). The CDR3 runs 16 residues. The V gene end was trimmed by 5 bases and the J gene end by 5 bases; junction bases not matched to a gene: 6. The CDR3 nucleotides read TGTGCCAGCAGCCTGGGACTAGCGGGAGGACGGGAGACCCAGTACTTC. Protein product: CASSLGLAGGRETQYF.

The CDR3 DNA reads as TGTGCCAGCAGCTTAAATGGGAGGGAAGCTTTCTTT. Translation gives CASSLNGREAFF. V usage is TRBV7-3 and J usage is TRBJ1-1; no reliable D call. The ends were cut back, 1 base at V and 8 bases at J, with 8 bases in the middle. This CDR3 region has 12 residues. Germline CDR1 SGHTA, CDR2 FQGTGA.

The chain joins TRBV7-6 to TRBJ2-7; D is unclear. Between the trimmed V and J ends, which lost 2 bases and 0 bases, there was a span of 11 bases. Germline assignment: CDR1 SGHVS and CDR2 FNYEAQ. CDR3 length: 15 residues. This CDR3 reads CASSLQAPSSYEQYF. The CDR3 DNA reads TGTGCCAGCAGCTTACAGGCGCCGAGCTCCTACGAGCAGTACTTC.

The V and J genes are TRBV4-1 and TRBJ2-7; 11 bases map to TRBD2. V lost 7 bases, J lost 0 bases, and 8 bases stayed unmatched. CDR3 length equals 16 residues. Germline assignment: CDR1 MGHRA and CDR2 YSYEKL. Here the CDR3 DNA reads TGCGCCAGCAAGCTAGCGGGAGGCGAAAACTCCTACGAGCAGTACTTC. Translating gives CASKLAGGENSYEQYF.

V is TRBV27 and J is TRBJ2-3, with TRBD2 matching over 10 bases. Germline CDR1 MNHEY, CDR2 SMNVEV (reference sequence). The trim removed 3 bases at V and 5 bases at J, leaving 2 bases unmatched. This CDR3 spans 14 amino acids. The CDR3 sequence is CASSLLAGVDTQYF. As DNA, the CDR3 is TGTGCCAGCAGTTTGCTAGCGGGAGTAGATACGCAGTATTTT.

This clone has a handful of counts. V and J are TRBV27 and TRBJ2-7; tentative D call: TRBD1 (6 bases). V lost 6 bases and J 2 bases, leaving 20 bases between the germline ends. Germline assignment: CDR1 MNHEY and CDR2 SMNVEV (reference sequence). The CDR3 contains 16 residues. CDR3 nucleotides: TGTGCCAGCAGCATTATGCTAAGGGACAATACCTACGAGCAGTACTTC. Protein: CASSIMLRDNTYEQYF.

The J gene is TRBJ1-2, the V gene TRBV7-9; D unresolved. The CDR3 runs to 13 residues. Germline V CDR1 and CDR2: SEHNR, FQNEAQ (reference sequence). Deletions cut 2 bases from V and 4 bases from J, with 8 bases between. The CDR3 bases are TGTGCCAGCAGCTTATCCGCCCCCTATGGCTACACCTTC. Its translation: CASSLSAPYGYTF.

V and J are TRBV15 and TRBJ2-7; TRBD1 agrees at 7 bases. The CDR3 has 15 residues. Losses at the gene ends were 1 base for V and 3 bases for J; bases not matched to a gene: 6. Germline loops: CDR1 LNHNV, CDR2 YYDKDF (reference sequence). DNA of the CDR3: TGTGCCACCAGCAGAGTCGGCCAGGGGGACTACGAGCAGTACTTC. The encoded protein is CATSRVGQGDYEQYF.

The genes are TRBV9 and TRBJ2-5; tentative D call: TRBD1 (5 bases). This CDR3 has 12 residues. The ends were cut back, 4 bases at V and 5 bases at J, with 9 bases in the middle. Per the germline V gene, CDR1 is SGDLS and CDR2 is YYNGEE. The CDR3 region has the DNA TGTGCCAGCAGCCACCAGGGTGAGACCCAGTACTTC. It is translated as CASSHQGETQYF.

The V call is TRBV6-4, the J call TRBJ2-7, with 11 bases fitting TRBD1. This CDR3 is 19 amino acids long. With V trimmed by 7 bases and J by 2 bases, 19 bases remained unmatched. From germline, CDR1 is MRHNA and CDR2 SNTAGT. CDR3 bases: TGTGCCAGCAAGAGTGAGAAGGACAGGGGGCGGGCTACGGCCTACGAGCAGTACTTC. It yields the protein CASKSEKDRGRATAYEQYF.

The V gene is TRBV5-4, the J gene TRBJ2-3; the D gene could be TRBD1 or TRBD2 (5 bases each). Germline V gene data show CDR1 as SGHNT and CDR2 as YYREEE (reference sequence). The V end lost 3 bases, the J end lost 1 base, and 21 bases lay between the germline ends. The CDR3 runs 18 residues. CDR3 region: CASSSAGTQPWGTDTQYF. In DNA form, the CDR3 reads TGTGCCAGCAGCTCAGCCGGGACCCAACCTTGGGGCACAGATACGCAGTATTTT.

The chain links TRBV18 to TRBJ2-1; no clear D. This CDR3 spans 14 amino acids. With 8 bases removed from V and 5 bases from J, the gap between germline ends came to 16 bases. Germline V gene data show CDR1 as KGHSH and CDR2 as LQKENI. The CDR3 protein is CASATGFFNNEQFF. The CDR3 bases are TGTGCCAGCGCGACGGGCTTTTTCAACAATGAGCAGTTCTTC.

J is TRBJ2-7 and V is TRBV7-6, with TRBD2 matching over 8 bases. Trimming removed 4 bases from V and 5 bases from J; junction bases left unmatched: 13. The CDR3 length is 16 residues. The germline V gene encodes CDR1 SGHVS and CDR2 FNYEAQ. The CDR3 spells CASSSLSSGLINEQYF. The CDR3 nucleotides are TGTGCCAGCAGCTCTTTGTCTAGCGGGCTCATCAACGAGCAGTACTTC.

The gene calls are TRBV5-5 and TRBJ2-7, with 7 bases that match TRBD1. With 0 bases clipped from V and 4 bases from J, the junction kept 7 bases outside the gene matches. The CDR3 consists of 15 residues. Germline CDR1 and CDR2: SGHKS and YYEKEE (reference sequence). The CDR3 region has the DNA TGTGCCAGCAGCTTGGCCGGGACAGAAATGTACGAGCAGTACTTC. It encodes CASSLAGTEMYEQYF.

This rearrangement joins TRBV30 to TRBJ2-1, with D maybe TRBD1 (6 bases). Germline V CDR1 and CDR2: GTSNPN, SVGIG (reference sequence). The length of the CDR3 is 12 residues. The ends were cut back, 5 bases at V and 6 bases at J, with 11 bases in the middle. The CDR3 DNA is TGTGCCTGGGCAGGGGATCCCAATGAGCAGTTCTTC. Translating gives CAWAGDPNEQFF.

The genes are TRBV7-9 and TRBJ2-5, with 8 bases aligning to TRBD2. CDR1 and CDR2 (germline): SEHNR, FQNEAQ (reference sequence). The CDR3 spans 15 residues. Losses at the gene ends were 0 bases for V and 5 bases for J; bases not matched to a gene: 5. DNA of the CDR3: TGTGCCAGCAGCTTAGCGGAGGGACTAGAGGAGACCCAGTACTTC. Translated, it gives CASSLAEGLEETQYF.